Listed below are T cell receptor beta chains from one sample, sequenced in a study of T-cell reconstitution after alpha-beta-depleted transplantation in children. One entry per CDR3 protein results from TCRdb running MiXCR on the PCR reads. Of about 610,000 distinct CDR3 sequences in the sample, about 10% are singletons; the top ten hold about 4%. The sequencing here drew on PBMCs from the stem cell graft donor, taken from the stem cell graft. These receptors all come from a human donor who donated a stem cell graft to a child with acute myeloid leukemia. The CDR3 runs from the conserved cysteine through the conserved F or W. The D gene is left open where the match is weak. Not all rows give a size; the values are once, few, many and, for expanded clones, a class.

CASIPDRDYNEQFF	TGCGCCAGCATCCCCGACAGGGACTACAATGAGCAGTTCTTC	many	TRBV5-1	TRBD1	TRBJ2-1
CASSFRDGTDTQYF	TGCGCCAGCAGCTTCCGGGACGGCACAGATACGCAGTATTTT	many	TRBV5-1	.	TRBJ2-3
CSVGQGVFGELFF	TGCAGCGTTGGACAGGGGGTGTTCGGGGAGCTGTTTTTT	.	TRBV29-1	TRBD1	TRBJ2-2
CSVESPGRNNEQFF	TGCAGCGTTGAGTCCCCAGGTCGGAACAATGAGCAGTTCTTC	.	TRBV29-1	.	TRBJ2-1
CASSEGDRGIYGYTF	TGTGCCAGCAGCGAGGGGGACAGGGGAATCTATGGCTACACCTTC	many	TRBV9	TRBD1	TRBJ1-2
CASSLNYREETQYF	TGCGCCAGCAGCTTGAACTACAGGGAGGAGACCCAGTACTTC	once	TRBV5-1	.	TRBJ2-5
CSATRGGGGQETQYF	TGCAGTGCCACGAGGGGTGGGGGAGGGCAGGAGACCCAGTACTTC	.	TRBV20-1	TRBD2	TRBJ2-5
CASSLAGGPSQGQYF	TGTGCCAGCAGCTTAGCGGGAGGCCCTTCTCAGGGCCAGTACTTC	few	TRBV7-8	.	TRBJ2-5
CASSVAGGGPDTQYF	TGTGCCAGCAGCGTAGCGGGAGGGGGTCCAGATACGCAGTATTTT	few	TRBV7-2	TRBD2	TRBJ2-3
CSARRPTGVRERYEQYF	TGCAGTGCTAGACGCCCCACCGGGGTGCGGGAAAGGTACGAGCAGTACTTC	.	TRBV20-1	.	TRBJ2-7
CASSITRGNEKLFF	TGTGCCAGTAGTATAACGCGGGGTAATGAAAAACTGTTTTTT	few	TRBV19	.	TRBJ1-4
CSAPRVSEQFF	TGCAGTGCTCCCAGGGTCAGTGAGCAGTTCTTC	few	TRBV20-1	.	TRBJ2-1
CASSLYNEAFF	TGCGCCAGCAGCTTATATAACGAGGCTTTCTTT	many	TRBV5-1	.	TRBJ1-1
CASSRMSPTDRVGNIQYF	TGTGCCAGCAGCCGAATGTCACCCACCGACAGGGTGGGAAACATTCAGTACTTC	few	TRBV11-1	TRBD1	TRBJ2-4
CASKGQGNNEQFF	TGTGCCAGCAAGGGACAGGGAAACAATGAGCAGTTCTTC	few	TRBV7-9	TRBD1	TRBJ2-1
CASSPPGANEQFF	TGTGCCAGCAGTCCCCCAGGAGCCAATGAGCAGTTCTTC	many	TRBV12-3/TRBV12-4	.	TRBJ2-1
CASSSPTGAASYEQYF	TGTGCCAGCAGTTCCCCAACAGGGGCCGCCTCCTACGAGCAGTACTTC	.	TRBV12-3/TRBV12-4	TRBD1	TRBJ2-7